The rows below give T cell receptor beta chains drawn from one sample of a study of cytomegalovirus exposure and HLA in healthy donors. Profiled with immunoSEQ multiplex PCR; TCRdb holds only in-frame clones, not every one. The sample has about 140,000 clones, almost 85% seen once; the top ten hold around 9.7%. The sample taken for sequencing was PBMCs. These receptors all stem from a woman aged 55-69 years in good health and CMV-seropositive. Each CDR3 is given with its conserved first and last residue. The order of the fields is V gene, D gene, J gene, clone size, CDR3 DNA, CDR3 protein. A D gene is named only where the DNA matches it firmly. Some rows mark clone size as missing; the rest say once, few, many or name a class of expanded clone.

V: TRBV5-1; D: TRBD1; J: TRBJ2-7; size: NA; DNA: TGCGCCAGCAGCTTGGTGACAGGGGGTTACGAGCAGTACTTC; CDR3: CASSLVTGGYEQYF
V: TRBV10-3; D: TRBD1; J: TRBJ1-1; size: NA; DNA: TGTGCCATCAGGGGGACAGAGAACACTGAAGCTTTCTTT; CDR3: CAIRGTENTEAFF
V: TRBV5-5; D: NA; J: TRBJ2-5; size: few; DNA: TGTGCCAGCACCCCGGGCAGGGAAGAAGAGACCCAGTACTTC; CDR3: CASTPGREEETQYF
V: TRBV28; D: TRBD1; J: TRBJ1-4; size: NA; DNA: TGTGCCAGCCATCGCCCTACAGGGGGTAAAGAAAAACTGTTTTTT; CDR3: CASHRPTGGKEKLFF
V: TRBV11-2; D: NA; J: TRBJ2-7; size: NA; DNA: TGTGCCAGCAGCTTGGTACAGTCACCTTACGAGCAGTACTTC; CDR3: CASSLVQSPYEQYF
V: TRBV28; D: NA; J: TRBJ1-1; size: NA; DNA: TGTGCCAGCAGTTTAAACCCCCGGAAGGGAGGAAACACTGAAGCTTTCTTT; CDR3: CASSLNPRKGGNTEAFF
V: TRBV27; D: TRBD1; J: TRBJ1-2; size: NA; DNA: TGTGCCAGCAGTCCACGGGACAGGGGCTATGGCTACACCTTC; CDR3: CASSPRDRGYGYTF
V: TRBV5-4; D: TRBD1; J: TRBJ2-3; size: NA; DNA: TGTGCCAGCAGCCCGGAGCCACAGGGGAACACAGATACGCAGTATTTT; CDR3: CASSPEPQGNTDTQYF
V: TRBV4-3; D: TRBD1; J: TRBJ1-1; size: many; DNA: TGCGCCAGCAGCCAAACTACAGGGGCGAAAGGTGAAGCTTTCTTT; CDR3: CASSQTTGAKGEAFF
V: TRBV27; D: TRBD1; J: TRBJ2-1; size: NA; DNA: TGTGCCAGCAGAAGGATAGGACAGGGGTACAATGAGCAGTTCTTC; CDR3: CASRRIGQGYNEQFF
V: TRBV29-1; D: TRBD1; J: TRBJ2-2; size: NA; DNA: TGCAGCGGCGGGACAGGGGGCGACACCGGGGAGCTGTTTTTT; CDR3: CSGGTGGDTGELFF
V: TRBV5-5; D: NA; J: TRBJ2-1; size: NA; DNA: TGTGCCAGCAGCTTTTCAGGGGCCGGGGGGAGCTCCTACAATGAGCAGTTCTTC; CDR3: CASSFSGAGGSSYNEQFF
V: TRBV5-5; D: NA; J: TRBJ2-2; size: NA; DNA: TGTGCCAGCAGCTTGGTATCCTATCCAGGCACCGGGGAGCTGTTTTTT; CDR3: CASSLVSYPGTGELFF
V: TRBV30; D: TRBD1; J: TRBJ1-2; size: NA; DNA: TGTGCCTCAAACCACCCAGGGGGCTGGGGCTACACCTTC; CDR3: CASNHPGGWGYTF
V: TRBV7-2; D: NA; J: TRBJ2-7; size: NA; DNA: TGTGCCAGCAGCTTAGGCGGACAGCGGACCTACGAGCAGTACTTC; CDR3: CASSLGGQRTYEQYF
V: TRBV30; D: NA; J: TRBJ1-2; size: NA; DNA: TGTGCCTGGAGTGTTACAGCTAACTATGGCTACACCTTC; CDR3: CAWSVTANYGYTF
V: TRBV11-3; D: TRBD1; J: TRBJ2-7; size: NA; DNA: TGTGCCAGCAGCCAGGGACAGGGGGCCTACGAGCAGTACTTC; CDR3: CASSQGQGAYEQYF
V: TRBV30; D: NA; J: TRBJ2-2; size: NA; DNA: TGTGCCTGGAGTCGAGGCGGGGAGCTGTTTTTT; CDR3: CAWSRGGELFF
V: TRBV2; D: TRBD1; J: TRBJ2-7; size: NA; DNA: TGTGCCAGCGGCGCCGGGACAGGCCTTTACGAGCAGTACTTC; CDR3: CASGAGTGLYEQYF